The rows below give T cell receptor beta chains drawn from one sample of a study of Graves' ophthalmopathy and Graves' hyperthyroidism. TCRdb redid the calling of the multiplex PCR reads with MiXCR, one entry per CDR3 protein. Counted here are almost 750,000 distinct CDR3 sequences, 40% occurring once; the ten biggest clones make up 44%. The sequenced sample was peripheral blood. The receptor set was obtained from an adult man with Graves' ophthalmopathy. The CDR3 runs from the conserved cysteine through the conserved F or W. The D gene is left open where the match is weak. Expanded clones get a size class; other rows say once, few or many, or leave the size out.

>many|TRBV6-5|TRBJ1-2|TRBD1
TGTGCCAGCAGTTACGGACAGGGGCGCTATGGCTACACCTTC
CASSYGQGRYGYTF
>few|TRBV29-1|TRBJ1-1|TRBD1
TGCAGCACGGGACAGTTGAACACTGAAGCTTTCTTT
CSTGQLNTEAFF
>-|TRBV2|TRBJ2-7|TRBD2
TGTGCCAGCAGTAGGGGGGCAGGGGGACTAGCGGGGACCTACGAGCAGTACTTC
CASSRGAGGLAGTYEQYF
>few|TRBV20-1|TRBJ2-7|TRBD1
TGCAGTGCAGACCCGGGACAGGGGGCCTACGAGCAGTACTTC
CSADPGQGAYEQYF
>-|TRBV7-9|TRBJ1-1|-
TGTGCCAGCAGTCCAAACGGGGGAGAGAACACTGAAGCTTTCTTT
CASSPNGGENTEAFF
>few|TRBV7-9|TRBJ2-2|-
TGTGCCAGCAGCTTAACTGGCACAGGAGGGGCCGGGGAGCTGTTTTTT
CASSLTGTGGAGELFF
>many|TRBV2|TRBJ2-7|-
TGTGCCAGCGGGACTGCCTACGAGCAGTACTTC
CASGTAYEQYF
>-|TRBV5-4|TRBJ2-7|TRBD1
TGTGCCAGCAGCTCCGGGACAGGGTTTTTCTACGAGCAGTACTTC
CASSSGTGFFYEQYF
>-|TRBV24-1|TRBJ2-3|-
TGTGCCACCAGTGATCCGGTACGGGATACTAGCACAGATACGCAGTATTTT
CATSDPVRDTSTDTQYF
>-|TRBV12-3/TRBV12-4|TRBJ2-6|TRBD2
TGTGCCAGCAGTAGACTAGCTTCCGGGGCCAACGTCCTGACTTTC
CASSRLASGANVLTF